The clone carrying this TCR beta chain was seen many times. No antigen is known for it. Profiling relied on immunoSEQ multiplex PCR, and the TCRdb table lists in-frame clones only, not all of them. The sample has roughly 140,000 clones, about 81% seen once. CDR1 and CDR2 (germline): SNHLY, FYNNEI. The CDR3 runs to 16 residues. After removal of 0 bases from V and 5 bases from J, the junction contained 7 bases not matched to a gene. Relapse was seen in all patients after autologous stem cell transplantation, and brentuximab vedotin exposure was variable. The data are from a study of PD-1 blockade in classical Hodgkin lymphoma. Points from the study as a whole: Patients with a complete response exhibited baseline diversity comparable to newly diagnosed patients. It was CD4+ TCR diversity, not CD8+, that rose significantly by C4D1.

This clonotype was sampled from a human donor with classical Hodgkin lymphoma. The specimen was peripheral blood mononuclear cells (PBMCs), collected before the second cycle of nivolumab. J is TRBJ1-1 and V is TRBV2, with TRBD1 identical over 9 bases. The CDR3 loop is CASSEAPGTGSTEAFF. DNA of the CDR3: TGTGCCAGCAGTGAAGCCCCCGGGACAGGGTCTACTGAAGCTTTCTTT.